This T cell receptor (beta chain) was identified during a study of blood T cell repertoires in COVID-19. Looking at the study overall: Some COVID-19 samples were acute and others convalescent; all came from the United States, Italy and Spain. PBMCs, B-cell-depleted T cells, or T cells provided the cDNA or gDNA that made up the material.

From germline, CDR1 is SGHTS and CDR2 YDEGEE. This CDR3 has 18 amino acids. V dropped 4 bases and J dropped 0; count of bases not matched to a gene: 6. Per the original data handling: Cell counts per sample came from amplifying reference gene primers. Only in-frame clones appear in the TCRdb table, and some are missing; sequencing was by immunoSEQ multiplex PCR. V and J calls and clone size are copied from that table; D and trimming were computed from the DNA. Of 130,000 to 150,000 clones in the sample, almost 85% are singletons; the top ten hold 5.5%. Sample: PBMCs or T cells enriched from blood (not recorded which). The chain employs TRBV5-8 and TRBJ2-3, with 15 bases identical to TRBD2. This receptor was obtained from a man in his forties with acute COVID-19. CDR3 sequence: CASSQGLAGGMSTDTQYF. CDR3 bases: TGTGCCAGCAGCCAGGGACTAGCGGGGGGTATGAGCACAGATACGCAGTATTTT.